This T cell receptor (beta chain) was retrieved from a study of monozygotic twins with cystic fibrosis. Clones were read by immunoSEQ multiplex PCR, and TCRdb kept only the in-frame ones, dropping some. The profile shows 20,000 or so clones, approximately 90% of them singletons. J lost 4 bases, V lost 2 bases, and 14 bases had no gene match. CDR1 is GTSNPN, CDR2 SVGIG, per germline (reference sequence). The CDR3 has 17 residues. This chain links TRBV30 with TRBJ1-2, with TRBD1 matching over 9 bases. Material for sequencing was blood. This receptor was identified in a woman aged 25 to 39 with cystic fibrosis. The chain's CDR3 is CAWSPLWTGAIGYGYTF. DNA of the CDR3: TGTGCCTGGAGTCCCCTTTGGACAGGGGCAATAGGCTATGGCTACACCTTC.